Listed below are T cell receptor beta chains from one sample, sequenced in a study of response to subunit inactivated influenza vaccine. TCRdb ran MiXCR on the RT-PCR reads and lists one entry per CDR3 protein. Altogether 450,000 to 550,000 distinct CDR3 sequences are present, 25% being singletons, with the ten largest covering approximately 1.9%. Source: CD4+ T cells sorted from PBMCs, taken 5 days after vaccination. The origin of the receptors is a man aged 50 to 60 who received an inactivated influenza vaccine. Both conserved end residues are part of each CDR3. A D gene is named only where the DNA matches it firmly. Where a row states a size, it is once, few, many or the class of an expanded clone; other rows omit it.

V	D	size	J	CDR3	DNA
TRBV6-5	TRBD2	.	TRBJ2-5	CASSYGGRYQETQYF	TGTGCCAGCAGTTACGGCGGGAGGTACCAAGAGACCCAGTACTTC
TRBV4-2	.	few	TRBJ2-2	CASSQDIEGGNTGELFF	TGTGCCAGCAGCCAAGATATCGAGGGGGGGAACACCGGGGAGCTGTTTTTT
TRBV12-3/TRBV12-4	.	many	TRBJ2-7	CASSFGAYEQYF	TGTGCCAGCAGCTTCGGTGCCTACGAGCAGTACTTC
TRBV5-1	.	few	TRBJ2-2	CASSLGTNANTGELFF	TGCGCCAGCAGCCTCGGGACAAATGCGAACACCGGGGAGCTGTTTTTT
TRBV10-2	.	.	TRBJ2-7	CASKGGWDSGSGKDEQYF	TGCGCCAGCAAGGGGGGGTGGGATAGCGGGTCGGGTAAGGACGAGCAGTACTTC
TRBV7-2	.	few	TRBJ1-5	CASSLVGGVTQPQHF	TGTGCCAGCAGCTTAGTTGGGGGCGTCACTCAGCCCCAGCATTTT
TRBV11-2	.	few	TRBJ2-4	CASSLNVDNIQYF	TGTGCCAGCAGCTTAAACGTGGATAACATTCAGTACTTC
TRBV29-1	TRBD2	few	TRBJ2-7	CSVAGGSYEQYF	TGCAGCGTTGCGGGAGGGTCCTACGAGCAGTACTTC
TRBV7-2	.	.	TRBJ2-3	CASSLAGGSPDTQYF	TGTGCCAGCAGCTTAGCGGGGGGCTCCCCCGATACGCAGTATTTT
TRBV20-1	TRBD1	.	TRBJ2-6	CSANRGFPISGANVLTF	TGCAGTGCTAACAGGGGTTTCCCCATCTCTGGGGCCAACGTCCTGACTTTC
TRBV18	.	.	TRBJ1-5	CASSPGGVDQPQHF	TGTGCCAGCTCACCAGGTGGGGTCGATCAGCCCCAGCATTTT
TRBV5-6	TRBD1	.	TRBJ2-5	CASSQPGQGGETQYF	TGTGCCAGCAGCCAACCGGGACAGGGAGGAGAGACCCAGTACTTC
TRBV25-1	TRBD2	.	TRBJ2-7	CASSESLVGGSEQYF	TGTGCCAGCAGTGAATCCCTCGTGGGAGGGAGCGAGCAGTACTTC
TRBV4-3	.	.	TRBJ2-2	CVSSQEPGTRLYTGELFF	TGCGTCAGCAGCCAAGAACCGGGGACTCGTCTTTACACCGGGGAGCTGTTTTTT
TRBV18	.	.	TRBJ2-5	CASSPTAVQETQYF	TGTGCCAGCTCACCAACGGCGGTTCAAGAGACCCAGTACTTC